Presented here are 22 T cell receptor beta chains from one specimen sequenced in a study of T cell changes during pregnancy in multiple sclerosis. The method was immunoSEQ multiplex PCR; TCRdb's version includes in-frame clones alone and lacks a portion of them. This sample carries some 74,000 clones, over 85% of them seen once, and the ten largest clones take over 3.5%. This specimen was peripheral blood, taken after pregnancy. These TCRs come from a female donor in good health, enrolled as a control in a pregnancy study.

V usage is TRBV5-1 and J usage is TRBJ1-2, with D maybe TRBD1 (5 bases). The V and J ends lost 4 bases and 5 bases respectively, with 15 bases between them. This CDR3 has 14 residues. CDR1 is SGHRS and CDR2 is YFSETQ in the germline V gene. The CDR3 region has the DNA TGCGCCAGCAGCCCCCAACCGACAGAATATGGCTACACCTTC. Its protein product is CASSPQPTEYGYTF.

The chain employs TRBV6-6 and TRBJ1-5, with D perhaps matching TRBD1 (6 bases). The CDR3 is 13 residues long. Germline CDR1 is MNHNY and CDR2 is SVGAGI (reference sequence). V lost 7 bases and J lost 1, with 8 bases in between. CDR3 DNA: TGTGCCAGCAACAGGGACAGCAATCAGCCCCAGCATTTT. The encoded protein is CASNRDSNQPQHF.

The chain links TRBV27 to TRBJ2-7; the D is unclear. The CDR3 sequence is 13 residues long. Trimming shortened V by 3 bases and J by 4 bases, and 10 bases separated the two germline ends. Germline values: CDR1 MNHEY, CDR2 SMNVEV (reference sequence). For the CDR3, the DNA is TGTGCCAGCAGTTTGAGTCTGCTTTACGAGCAGTACTTC. It translates to CASSLSLLYEQYF.

The chain employs TRBV28 and TRBJ2-7; 7 positions agree with TRBD2. The CDR3 sequence is 14 residues long. V shed 4 bases, J shed 0 bases, and the junction held 3 bases outside the gene matches. In germline, CDR1 is MDHEN, CDR2 SYDVKM. CDR3 sequence reads: CASSSGGSSYEQYF. Here the CDR3 DNA reads TGTGCCAGCAGTTCGGGCGGGAGCTCCTACGAGCAGTACTTC.

The rearrangement uses TRBV28 and TRBJ2-1; possibly TRBD2 for D (5 bases). The CDR3 has 15 amino acids. V was shortened by 3 bases and J by 0 bases, with 9 bases between the two germline ends. The germline CDR1 and CDR2 sequences are MDHEN and SYDVKM. The CDR3 nucleotides read TGTGCCAGCAGTTTCAGAGGACTCTCCTACAATGAGCAGTTCTTC. It translates to CASSFRGLSYNEQFF.

The rearrangement joins TRBV7-9 to TRBJ2-7; 11 bases are shared with TRBD2. From germline, CDR1 is SEHNR and CDR2 FQNEAQ (reference sequence). The junction had 10 bases not matched to a gene; V was cut back by 5 bases and J by 4 bases. This CDR3 comprises 16 residues. The CDR3 protein is CASSPSEGLAAYEQYF. CDR3 DNA: TGTGCCAGCAGCCCATCAGAGGGACTAGCGGCGTACGAGCAGTACTTC.

The rearrangement links TRBV4-3 to TRBJ2-7, with 9 bases fitting TRBD1. The CDR3 spans 15 residues. The V segment lost 1 base and the J segment 5 bases; nucleotides outside the gene matches: 6. The germline V gene encodes CDR1 LGHNA and CDR2 YSLEER. This chain's CDR3 is CASSQAGTGLHEQYF. In DNA, the CDR3 is TGCGCCAGCAGCCAAGCCGGGACAGGGCTCCACGAGCAGTACTTC.

This sequence joins TRBV18 and TRBJ2-7; 10 bases line up with TRBD2. With 4 bases clipped from V and 3 bases from J, the junction kept 6 bases outside the gene matches. CDR1 is KGHSH and CDR2 is LQKENI in the germline V gene. This CDR3 has 15 residues. CDR3 DNA sequence: TGTGCCAGCTCACACCCGGGACTAGCGCACTACGAGCAGTACTTC. It codes for CASSHPGLAHYEQYF.

CDR3 amino acids: CSVASSSTDTQYF. The CDR3 bases are TGCAGCGTTGCCTCCTCTAGCACAGATACGCAGTATTTT. The chain couples TRBV29-1 to TRBJ2-3; D gene unclear. V was clipped by 4 bases and J by 0 bases, with 8 bases between them. This CDR3 is built from 13 residues. Germline-derived CDR1 and CDR2 are SQVTM and ANQGSEA.

J is TRBJ2-7 and V is TRBV11-3, with 7 bases identical to TRBD1. The V and J ends lost 4 bases and 5 bases, in that order; junction bases with no gene match: 5. The V gene's germline CDR1 is SGHNT and CDR2 YENEEA. The CDR3 contains 13 residues. CDR3: CASSSRQGDEQYF. The CDR3, as DNA: TGTGCCAGCAGCTCGAGACAGGGTGACGAGCAGTACTTC.

This chain joins TRBV6-4 and TRBJ1-2; D is perhaps TRBD1 (5 bases). In germline, CDR1 is MRHNA, CDR2 SNTAGT. The CDR3 is 15 amino acids. V gave up 0 bases and J gave up 4 bases, with 12 bases separating them. The CDR3 coding sequence is TGTGCCAGCAGTGACTCTCTGGGGCCGATCTATGGCTACACCTTC. Translated, it gives CASSDSLGPIYGYTF.

The V call is TRBV2, the J call TRBJ1-2; the match to TRBD1 covers 7 bases. This CDR3 is built from 13 residues. The V and J ends lost 3 bases and 7 bases, in that order; junction bases with no gene match: 5. The germline CDR1 and CDR2 sequences are SNHLY and FYNNEI. CDR3 sequence: CASSDDRVGGYTF. CDR3 DNA sequence: TGTGCCAGCAGTGACGACAGGGTAGGTGGCTACACCTTC.

The gene calls are TRBV29-1 and TRBJ2-2; D is unclear. The V end lost 7 bases, the J end lost 6 bases, and 15 bases lay between the germline ends. The CDR3 length is 13 residues. The germline V gene encodes CDR1 SQVTM and CDR2 ANQGSEA. The CDR3 spells CSAAVPAAGELFF. For the CDR3, the DNA is TGCAGCGCCGCGGTACCGGCGGCCGGGGAGCTGTTTTTT.

The chain carries TRBV2 and TRBJ2-5; TRBD2 matches at 7 bases. V dropped 3 bases and J dropped 5; count of bases not matched to a gene: 9. The CDR3 contains 15 residues. CDR1 is SNHLY, CDR2 FYNNEI, per germline. The CDR3 DNA is TGTGCCAGCAGTGATCCAGCGGGAACGTCGGAGACCCAGTACTTC. The encoded protein is CASSDPAGTSETQYF.

The chain uses TRBV5-1 and TRBJ2-2; no firm D call. The germline gives CDR1 SGHRS, CDR2 YFSETQ. Trimming shortened V by 0 bases and J by 5 bases, and 5 bases separated the two germline ends. The CDR3 is made up of 13 amino acids. The DNA for the CDR3 is TGCGCCAGCAGCTTGGGAGGTACCGGGGAGCTGTTTTTT. As protein: CASSLGGTGELFF.

The chain employs TRBV7-9 and TRBJ2-7; 12 bases are a match to TRBD1. V lost 5 bases and J lost 3; bases outside the gene matches: 14. This CDR3 is 18 amino acids long. The germline gives CDR1 SEHNR, CDR2 FQNEAQ (reference sequence). The DNA of the CDR3 is TGTGCCAGCAGCGAGCGGGGAGCGGGACAGGGGGCTCGCTACGAGCAGTACTTC. Translated, it gives CASSERGAGQGARYEQYF.

This rearrangement joins TRBV5-1 to TRBJ2-3; D call uncertain. The V gene's germline CDR1 is SGHRS and CDR2 YFSETQ. Trimming pared 4 bases from V and 6 bases from J, leaving 21 bases between. The CDR3 spans 16 residues. Here the CDR3 reads CASSPTFRRDGDTQYF. The CDR3 DNA follows: TGCGCCAGCAGCCCAACTTTCAGACGCGACGGGGATACGCAGTATTTT.

The V and J genes are TRBV28 and TRBJ1-5; no firm D call. Germline values: CDR1 MDHEN, CDR2 SYDVKM. There are 12 residues in the CDR3. V was shortened by 6 bases and J by 5 bases, with 8 bases between the two germline ends. CDR3 amino acids: CASRTMDQPQHF. In nucleotides, the CDR3 is TGTGCCAGCAGAACAATGGATCAGCCCCAGCATTTT.

This rearrangement joins TRBV5-1 to TRBJ1-2, with TRBD1 as a possible D gene (5 bases). CDR3 length: 12 residues. V was cut by 3 bases and J by 5 bases, with 8 bases left in between. CDR1 and CDR2 (germline): SGHRS, YFSETQ. The CDR3 DNA follows: TGCGCCAGCAGCTCGGGACTGTATGGCTACACCTTC. This sequence encodes CASSSGLYGYTF.

The V call is TRBV6-1, the J call TRBJ1-5; D perhaps matches TRBD1 (5 bases). The CDR3 consists of 15 residues. Trimming stripped 4 bases from V and 1 base from J, with 11 bases between. CDR1 is MNHNS, CDR2 SASEGT, per germline. The CDR3 DNA is TGTGCCAGCAGTGCGGCAGGGTTCAGCAATCAGCCCCAGCATTTT. This translates into CASSAAGFSNQPQHF.

This clone came up once. This rearrangement joins TRBV6-1 to TRBJ1-5, with D perhaps TRBD1 (6 bases). The CDR3 length is 13 residues. The V gene's germline CDR1 is MNHNS and CDR2 SASEGT. V was pared by 6 bases and J by 7 bases, with 13 bases between. CDR3 DNA: TGTGCCAGCAGGTCCACAGGGAACCAGCCCCAGCATTTT. Protein sequence: CASRSTGNQPQHF.

This chain links TRBV6-5 with TRBJ2-1; no reliable D call. Per germline, CDR1 MNHEY and CDR2 SVGAGI. The CDR3 runs to 13 residues. V lost 0 bases and J lost 5, with 5 bases in between. The CDR3 loop is CASSYSRNNEQFF. The CDR3 coding sequence is TGTGCCAGCAGTTACTCGAGGAACAATGAGCAGTTCTTC.